This T cell receptor beta chain comes out of a study of a mutant IDH1 vaccine in newly diagnosed glioma. Across the study: Vaccine administration was initiated 4-6 weeks following radiotherapy alone, or with temozolomide cycles.

Study findings and constraints: Patients showed vaccine-induced immune responses at a rate of roughly 93%.

Concerning this clone itself: No antigen is known for it.

Looked up from germline, CDR1 is MNHEY and CDR2 is SMNVEV (reference sequence). The CDR3 spans 14 residues. V was clipped by 10 bases and J by 4 bases, with 19 bases between them. The time point denotes: week 35, safety follow-up. The investigators gave 300 ug of mutant IDH1 20-mer peptide in each vaccine dose, together with topical imiquimod. The astrocytomas were IDH1-mutant, ATRX-negative, and WHO grade 3 or 4. Assay used: immunoSEQ multiplex PCR; TCRdb lists only in-frame clones, some missing. The table includes tens of thousands of clones, about 86% detected once. The rearrangement joins TRBV27 to TRBJ1-1; weak D call: TRBD1 (5 bases). Specimen: PBMCs, collected from a glioma patient whose treatment included an IDH1 peptide vaccine. This clonotype originated in a man aged 40-55 years with glioma. This CDR3 is CATQAGLLGTEAFF. In nucleotides, the CDR3 is TGTGCCACACAGGCGGGGCTCTTGGGCACTGAAGCTTTCTTT.